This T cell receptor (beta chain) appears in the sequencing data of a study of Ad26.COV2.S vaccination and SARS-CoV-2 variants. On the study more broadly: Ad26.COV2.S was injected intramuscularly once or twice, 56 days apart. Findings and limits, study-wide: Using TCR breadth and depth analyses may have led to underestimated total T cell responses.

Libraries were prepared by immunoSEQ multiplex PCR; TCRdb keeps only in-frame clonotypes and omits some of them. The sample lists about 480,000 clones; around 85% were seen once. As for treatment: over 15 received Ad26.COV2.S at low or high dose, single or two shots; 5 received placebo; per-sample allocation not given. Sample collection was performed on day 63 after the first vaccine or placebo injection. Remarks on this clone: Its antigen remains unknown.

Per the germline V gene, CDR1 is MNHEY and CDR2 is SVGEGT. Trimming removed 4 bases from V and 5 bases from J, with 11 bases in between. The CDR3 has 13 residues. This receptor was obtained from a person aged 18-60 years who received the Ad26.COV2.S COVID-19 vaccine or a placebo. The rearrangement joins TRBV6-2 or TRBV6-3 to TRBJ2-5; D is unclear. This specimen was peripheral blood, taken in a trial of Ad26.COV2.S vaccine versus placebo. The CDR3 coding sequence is TGTGCCAGCAGTTTGCGTTTGGGGGAGACCCAGTACTTC. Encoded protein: CASSLRLGETQYF.